A single sample is the source of the 22 T cell receptor beta chains below, sequenced in a study of blood T cell repertoires in COVID-19. Profiling relied on immunoSEQ multiplex PCR, and the TCRdb table lists in-frame clones only, not all of them. The repertoire consists of 65,000 to 80,000 clones, with nearly 90% occurring once and the leading ten covering about 2.7%. Material: peripheral blood. These receptors all come from a man aged 65 to 85 with active or convalescent COVID-19.

The V call is TRBV15, the J call TRBJ1-2; maybe TRBD1 (5 bases). The CDR3 covers 15 residues. Germline loops: CDR1 LNHNV, CDR2 YYDKDF (reference sequence). V was shortened by 0 bases and J by 4 bases, with 12 bases between the two germline ends. In DNA form, the CDR3 reads TGTGCCACCAGCAGAGATAAAACACAGGCCTATGGCTACACCTTC. Amino acid sequence: CATSRDKTQAYGYTF.

This rearrangement joins TRBV25-1 to TRBJ1-6; D call uncertain. V was trimmed by 4 bases and J by 9 bases, leaving 13 bases between them. CDR1 is MGHDK, CDR2 SYGVNS, per germline. The CDR3 sequence is 14 residues long. The CDR3 coding sequence is TGTGCCAGCAGTGGTACCCGGGGTGTTTCACCCCTCCACTTT. Its translation is CASSGTRGVSPLHF.

Here the CDR3 DNA reads TGTGCCAGCAGCCCCCGGAGGGGAACCAATGAGCAGTTCTTC. Translating it yields CASSPRRGTNEQFF. V and J are TRBV11-3 and TRBJ2-1; TRBD2 might be the D (6 bases). Between the trimmed V and J ends, which lost 5 bases and 6 bases, there was a span of 14 bases. Looked up from germline, CDR1 is SGHNT and CDR2 is YENEEA. The CDR3 totals 14 residues. Using reference TRBV11-3 and TRBJ2-1 for the parts outside the CDR3, the full variable domain is EAGVVQSPRYKIIEKKQPVAFWCNPISGHNTLYWYLQNLGQGPELLIRYENEEAVDDSQLPKDRFSAERLKGVDSTLKIQPAELGDSAVYLCASSPRRGTNEQFFGPGTRLTVL.

This clone was seen just once. The chain has TRBV7-3 and TRBJ2-3, with a weak D call TRBD2 (6 bases). Trimming pared 4 bases from V and 2 bases from J, leaving 13 bases between. Germline values: CDR1 SGHTA, CDR2 FQGTGA. This CDR3 is 15 amino acids long. For the CDR3, the DNA is TGTGCCAGCAGCTCCTCGGGACTCGTCACAGATACGCAGTATTTT. Translating it yields CASSSSGLVTDTQYF.

This chain links TRBV6-5 with TRBJ2-7; D gene ambiguous. Germline V CDR1 and CDR2: MNHEY, SVGAGI. This CDR3 spans 13 amino acids. The germline V and J ends were trimmed by 2 bases and 3 bases, with 8 bases remaining between them. This chain's CDR3 is CASSYNTHYEQYF. Written as DNA, the CDR3 is TGTGCCAGCAGTTACAACACCCACTACGAGCAGTACTTC.

This clone was found a few times. The chain links TRBV28 to TRBJ1-4; no reliable D call. Germline-derived CDR1 and CDR2 are MDHEN and SYDVKM. Trimming removed 6 bases from V and 3 bases from J, with 2 bases in between. The CDR3 runs 11 residues. The CDR3 sequence is CASSSNEKLFF. The CDR3 nucleotides read TGTGCCAGCAGCTCTAATGAAAAACTGTTTTTT.

The chain links TRBV14 to TRBJ2-5; 10 bases are a match to TRBD2. The CDR3 consists of 16 residues. Looked up from germline, CDR1 is SGHDN and CDR2 is FVKESK. V lost 4 bases to trimming and J lost 0 bases; unmatched junction nucleotides: 5. CDR3 amino acids: CASSRGLARYQETQYF. As DNA, the CDR3 is TGTGCCAGCAGCCGGGGACTAGCGAGGTACCAAGAGACCCAGTACTTC.

This clone appeared once. The rearrangement uses TRBV5-4 and TRBJ2-2; D is perhaps TRBD1 (6 bases). Looked up from germline, CDR1 is SGHNT and CDR2 is YYREEE (reference sequence). Trimming took off 0 bases at V and 2 bases at J, with 11 bases between the two ends. This CDR3 contains 16 residues. The CDR3 nucleotides are TGTGCCAGCAGCTTGGGCGGACAGACCAACACCGGGGAGCTGTTTTTT. This translates into CASSLGGQTNTGELFF.

The table lists this clone with a few counts. V and J are TRBV20-1 and TRBJ1-5; possibly TRBD1 for D (5 bases). Per germline, CDR1 DFQATT and CDR2 SNEGSKA (reference sequence). V gave up 3 bases and J gave up 1 base, with 10 bases separating them. CDR3 length: 14 amino acids. The CDR3 region is CSASAGGSNQPQHF. CDR3 sequence (DNA): TGCAGTGCTAGTGCCGGGGGAAGCAATCAGCCCCAGCATTTT.

The chain employs TRBV7-2 and TRBJ2-1, with TRBD2 as a possible D gene (5 bases). This CDR3 has 14 amino acids. Trimming removed 6 bases from V and 5 bases from J, with 14 bases in between. Germline-derived CDR1 and CDR2 are SGHTA and FQGNSA. The CDR3 DNA follows: TGTGCCAGCAGTCTCCGGGCGGGTCACAATGAGCAGTTCTTC. Translation: CASSLRAGHNEQFF.

J is TRBJ2-7 and V is TRBV7-2; D unresolved. CDR1 and CDR2 from the germline V gene are SGHTA and FQGNSA. The CDR3 length is 16 residues. The V and J ends lost 4 bases and 2 bases respectively, with 18 bases between them. The CDR3 DNA reads as TGTGCCAGCAGCTATCGGAGCGATACGTCTACCTACGAGCAGTACTTC. Protein sequence: CASSYRSDTSTYEQYF.

The chain employs TRBV10-2 and TRBJ1-2; 7 nucleotides match TRBD1. Unmatched junction bases numbered 5, after V lost 0 bases and J lost 7 bases. Per germline, CDR1 WSHSY and CDR2 SAAADI. The CDR3 spans 14 residues. In DNA form, the CDR3 reads TGCGCCAGCAGTGAGTCGAAGGGGGCTGCTGGCTACACCTTC. Protein sequence: CASSESKGAAGYTF.

The CDR3 DNA is TGTGCCAGCAGCCAAGAGGCGGGGTACGGTGAGCAGTTCTTC. Translating gives CASSQEAGYGEQFF. The chain employs TRBV4-2 and TRBJ2-1; a possible D gene is TRBD2 (6 bases). The V gene lost 0 bases and the J gene lost 9 bases, with 12 bases spanning the gap. Germline V gene lookup returns CDR1 LGHNA and CDR2 YNFKEQ. CDR3 length: 14 amino acids.

J is TRBJ1-2 and V is TRBV3-1 (or the pseudogene TRBV3-2); D is perhaps TRBD1 (5 bases). V was clipped by 0 bases and J by 7 bases, with 15 bases between them. Germline V CDR1 and CDR2: LGHDT, YNNKEL (reference sequence). The CDR3 is made up of 15 amino acids. The chain's CDR3 is CASSQDLWRGFGYTF. Written as DNA, the CDR3 is TGTGCCAGCAGCCAAGATCTATGGAGGGGATTTGGCTACACCTTC.

This rearrangement joins TRBV3-1 (or the pseudogene TRBV3-2) to TRBJ1-3, with D hard to call. The germline gives CDR1 LGHDT, CDR2 YNNKEL (reference sequence). The CDR3 extends over 14 amino acids. V lost 1 base to trimming and J lost 7 bases, with 11 bases between them. This chain's CDR3 is CASSQVDGVNTIYF. The DNA of the CDR3 is TGTGCCAGCAGCCAAGTTGACGGGGTGAACACCATATATTTT.

This sequence joins TRBV14 and TRBJ2-5; TRBD2 matches at 7 bases. The CDR3 consists of 16 residues. After removal of 4 bases from V and 2 bases from J, the junction contained 10 bases not matched to a gene. Germline assignment: CDR1 SGHDN and CDR2 FVKESK. The chain's CDR3 is CASSPGVAGIQETQYF. The CDR3 DNA is TGTGCCAGCAGCCCCGGGGTAGCGGGTATTCAAGAGACCCAGTACTTC.

The chain couples TRBV19 to TRBJ2-6, with D possibly being TRBD1 (5 bases). The CDR3 sequence is 15 residues long. Germline lookup yields CDR1 LNHDA and CDR2 SQIVND (reference sequence). V gave up 3 bases and J gave up 1 base, with 7 bases separating them. The CDR3 DNA reads TGTGCCAGTAGTATGCGACAGTCTGGGGCCAACGTCCTGACTTTC. This codes for CASSMRQSGANVLTF.

The V call is TRBV5-4, the J call TRBJ1-4; D uncertain. V lost 1 base, J lost 3 bases, and 7 bases lay in between. This CDR3 has 14 amino acids. Germline V gene sequence: CDR1 SGHNT, CDR2 YYREEE (reference sequence). This chain's CDR3 is CASSLSVANEKLFF. The CDR3 DNA reads as TGTGCCAGCAGCTTGAGCGTGGCTAATGAAAAACTGTTTTTT.

The chain is built from TRBV19 and TRBJ2-7, with D uncertain. The CDR3 runs 12 residues. V gave up 5 bases and J gave up 1 base, with 6 bases separating them. Per germline, CDR1 LNHDA and CDR2 SQIVND (reference sequence). In DNA form, the CDR3 reads TGTGCCAGTAGTTCCAGATCCTACGAGCAGTACTTC. Translating it yields CASSSRSYEQYF.

The V gene is TRBV19, the J gene TRBJ1-1; D remains ambiguous. The CDR3 contains 13 residues. The germline V gene has CDR1 LNHDA and CDR2 SQIVND (reference sequence). Trimming removed 5 bases from V and 0 bases from J, with 7 bases in between. The CDR3 spells CASSSQVNTEAFF. The CDR3 region has the DNA TGTGCCAGTAGTTCGCAGGTGAACACTGAAGCTTTCTTT.

The V and J genes are TRBV7-3 and TRBJ2-3; TRBD2 aligns across 14 bases. The CDR3 extends over 16 amino acids. From germline, CDR1 is SGHTA and CDR2 FQGTGA. The V and J ends lost 5 bases and 6 bases, in that order; junction bases with no gene match: 7. CDR3 nucleotide sequence: TGTGCCAGCAGCGAGACTAGCGGGAGGGCCGCGGATACGCAGTATTTT. Amino acid sequence: CASSETSGRAADTQYF.

This chain links TRBV27 with TRBJ1-2; TRBD1 agrees at 10 bases. Unmatched junction bases numbered 4, after V lost 5 bases and J lost 7 bases. This CDR3 contains 13 residues. Germline CDR1 MNHEY, CDR2 SMNVEV (reference sequence). CDR3 nucleotides: TGTGCCAGCAGTCCGACAGGGGGCGGTGGCTACACCTTC. Residues: CASSPTGGGGYTF.